What follows are 6 T cell receptor beta chains derived from one specimen sequenced in a study of blood T cell repertoires in COVID-19. Profiling relied on immunoSEQ multiplex PCR, and the TCRdb table lists in-frame clones only, not all of them. Of 72,000 or so clones listed, around 85% are singletons. The sample comprised peripheral blood. These receptors were obtained from a woman aged 80 or over with active or convalescent COVID-19.

This chain connects TRBV6-6 to TRBJ2-7; the D gene is possibly TRBD1 (6 bases). In germline, CDR1 is MNHNY, CDR2 SVGAGI (reference sequence). The CDR3 loop spans 13 amino acids. Trimming left V 7 bases short and J 3 bases short, with 13 bases between. The CDR3 is CASTVTGRYEQYF. CDR3 sequence (DNA): TGTGCCAGCACTGTGACAGGTCGCTACGAGCAGTACTTC.

The V call is TRBV5-1, the J call TRBJ2-7; 7 bases map to TRBD1. The J segment lost 0 bases and the V segment lost 5 bases, leaving 11 bases of the junction unmatched. This CDR3 has 16 amino acids. Germline assignment: CDR1 SGHRS and CDR2 YFSETQ. The CDR3 DNA is TGCGCCAGCAGACCAGGCACAGGGGTCATCTCCTACGAGCAGTACTTC. Translation gives CASRPGTGVISYEQYF.

The rearrangement joins TRBV25-1 to TRBJ2-1; 7 bases map to TRBD2. J lost 5 bases, V lost 6 bases, and 7 bases had no gene match. Germline-derived CDR1 and CDR2 are MGHDK and SYGVNS. The CDR3 contains 14 residues. The CDR3 nucleotides are TGTGCCAGCAGGGGGGGGGAGTTAAACAATGAGCAGTTCTTC. Translating it yields CASRGGELNNEQFF. The complete variable domain, with remaining parts taken from reference TRBV25-1 and TRBJ2-1, reads EADIYQTPRYLVIGTGKKITLECSQTMGHDKMYWYQQDPGMELHLIHYSYGVNSTEKGDLSSESTVSRIRTEHFPLTLESARPSHTSQYLCASRGGELNNEQFFGPGTRLTVL.

Here the CDR3 reads CASSEFGRPAETQYF. The CDR3 coding sequence is TGTGCCAGCAGTGAATTTGGGCGCCCCGCGGAGACCCAGTACTTC. J is TRBJ2-5 and V is TRBV25-1; D is unclear. The CDR3 loop spans 15 amino acids. Looked up from germline, CDR1 is MGHDK and CDR2 is SYGVNS. Trimming took 1 base from V and 5 from J, leaving 14 bases between them.

The chain recombines TRBV6-6 with TRBJ2-7, with 10 bases that match TRBD1. The CDR3 is 16 amino acids. Per germline, CDR1 MNHNY and CDR2 SVGAGI (reference sequence). The ends lost 0 bases at V and 0 bases at J; junction bases unmatched: 2. The CDR3, as DNA: TGTGCCAGCAGTTACTCCGGGACAGGGGTCTCCTACGAGCAGTACTTC. Translated, it gives CASSYSGTGVSYEQYF.

The chain is built from TRBV11-2 and TRBJ2-1; 8 nucleotides match TRBD2. This CDR3 contains 16 residues. The junction had 6 bases not matched to a gene; V was cut back by 5 bases and J by 0 bases. Per germline, CDR1 SGHAT and CDR2 FQNNGV. DNA for the CDR3: TGTGCCAGCAGCGTTGAGGGGACTAGCTCCTACAATGAGCAGTTCTTC. This sequence encodes CASSVEGTSSYNEQFF.